What follows are 29 T cell receptor beta chains derived from one specimen sequenced in a study of Graves' ophthalmopathy and Graves' hyperthyroidism (dated by TCRdb to the late 2010s). The run used an Illumina HiSeq 2000. For repertoire sequencing, the TCR beta CDR3 regions were amplified from RNA transcripts. HTBI primers and the Qiagen OneStep RT-PCR kit were used in a first-round RT-PCR, which was followed by a second-round multiplex PCR, size selection and purification. The raw public data were reprocessed by TCRdb itself: fastp quality trimming at Q25, MiXCR clonotype calling, in-frame beta chains only. Identical CDR3 protein sequences are pooled into one entry, listed with their most common genes and DNA. This sample lists 500,000 to 700,000 distinct CDR3 sequences; under 45% were detected once. Roughly 4% of the sample is taken by the ten largest. Sequenced material: peripheral blood or thyroid tissue (not recorded which). Source of these receptors: an adult man with Graves' hyperthyroidism.

This clonotype came up many times. The CDR3 DNA reads as TGTGCCAGCAGCCCCCCGGGTGAGGGCTACGAGCAGTACTTC. This sequence encodes CASSPPGEGYEQYF. This chain connects TRBV9 to TRBJ2-7, with D perhaps TRBD2 (5 bases). Per the germline V gene, CDR1 is SGDLS and CDR2 is YYNGEE. V lost 4 bases to trimming and J lost 3 bases, with 14 bases between them. This CDR3 is built from 14 residues.

Details on this clonotype: The junction departs from germline at one end; a sequencing error may be responsible. The rearrangement joins TRBV19 to TRBJ1-1, with D tentatively TRBD1 (5 bases). This CDR3 contains 20 residues. Germline CDR1 LNHDA, CDR2 SQIVND (reference sequence). Here the CDR3 DNA reads TGTGCCGGTAGTAGGGCGGCTGTAACATTGTGGGGACGAACGAACACTGAAGCTTTCTTT. The encoded protein is CAGSRAAVTLWGRTNTEAFF.

This clonotype was observed a few times. This chain links TRBV12-3 or TRBV12-4 with TRBJ1-5, with D perhaps matching TRBD1 (5 bases). The V end lost 6 bases, the J end lost 4 bases, and 13 bases lay between the germline ends. The CDR3 extends over 14 amino acids. In DNA form, the CDR3 reads TGTGCCAGCAGCGAAGAGGGGCGAAATCAGCCCCAGCATTTT. Protein: CASSEEGRNQPQHF.

This clonotype was counted between two and nine times. V usage is TRBV10-3 and J usage is TRBJ2-5, with 7 bases lining up with TRBD1. The CDR3 consists of 14 residues. Germline assignment: CDR1 ENHRY and CDR2 SYGVKD. J gave up 1 base and V 6 bases, and 5 bases lay outside the gene matches. CDR3 loop: CAISPGQIQETQYF. The CDR3 DNA follows: TGTGCCATCAGCCCGGGACAGATCCAAGAGACCCAGTACTTC.

The CDR3 bases are TGTGCCATCAGTGAGTCGGTGGGGGCGAGCTACGAGCAGTACTTC. Its translation: CAISESVGASYEQYF. The chain couples TRBV10-3 to TRBJ2-7, with D possibly matching TRBD1 (6 bases). V lost 0 bases and J 3 bases, leaving 12 bases between the germline ends. The V gene's germline CDR1 is ENHRY and CDR2 SYGVKD. This CDR3 is built from 15 residues.

The V and J genes are TRBV18 and TRBJ1-1, with D unresolved. V was pared by 0 bases and J by 10 bases, with 18 bases between. The germline CDR1 and CDR2 sequences are KGHSH and LQKENI. The CDR3 has 15 amino acids. This chain's CDR3 is CASSPPSSPPWGAFF. The CDR3 DNA sequence: TGTGCCAGCTCACCACCGTCATCCCCCCCGTGGGGAGCTTTCTTT.

This clonotype was found many times. The J gene is TRBJ2-2, the V gene TRBV10-2; possible D gene TRBD1, 7 bases. In germline, CDR1 is WSHSY, CDR2 SAAADI. This CDR3 is built from 14 residues. V was clipped by 7 bases and J by 7 bases, with 16 bases between them. CDR3 DNA: TGCGCCAGCAAGGTAGACAGGGAGGTCGGGGAGCTGTTTTTT. It specifies CASKVDREVGELFF.

Regarding this clonotype: Because the CDR3 is missing its conserved closing phenylalanine or tryptophan, this is likely a read error. J is TRBJ1-1 and V is TRBV2, with 9 nucleotides matching TRBD1. Trimming removed 4 bases from V and 3 bases from J; junction bases left unmatched: 3. The CDR3 length is 14 residues. Germline CDR1 and CDR2: SNHLY and FYNNEI. The CDR3 loop reads CASSAGQGYTEAFV. CDR3 nucleotide sequence: TGTGCCAGCAGTGCAGGACAGGGGTACACTGAAGCTTTCGTT.

The gene calls are TRBV7-8 and TRBJ2-3, with TRBD2 matching 7 bases. The V gene end was trimmed by 6 bases and the J gene end by 4 bases; junction bases not matched to a gene: 16. CDR1 SGHVS and CDR2 FQNEAQ come from the germline V gene. CDR3 length: 17 residues. This chain's CDR3 is CASSPVQRSAGADTQYF. Written as DNA, the CDR3 is TGTGCCAGCAGTCCGGTACAGCGGTCTGCGGGGGCAGATACGCAGTATTTT. Filled out from reference TRBV7-8 and TRBJ2-3, the complete variable domain reads GAGVSQSPRYKVAKRGQDVALRCDPISGHVSLFWYQQALGQGPEFLTYFQNEAQLDKSGLPSDRFFAERPEGSVSTLKIQRTQQEDSAVYLCASSPVQRSAGADTQYFGPGTRLTVL.

This clonotype was counted ten times or more. The V and J genes are TRBV9 and TRBJ2-7; TRBD2 aligns across 13 bases. CDR1 and CDR2 (germline): SGDLS, YYNGEE. The CDR3 runs 14 residues. V lost 0 bases, J lost 10 bases, and 4 bases stayed unmatched. CDR3 bases: TGTGCCAGCAGCGTAGCCGGGACTAGCGGGGTACAGTACTTC. Its protein is CASSVAGTSGVQYF.

This clonotype was picked up many times. The chain recombines TRBV7-2 with TRBJ1-2; D may be TRBD1 (6 bases). Germline lookup yields CDR1 SGHTA and CDR2 FQGNSA. The CDR3 loop spans 15 amino acids. V was shortened by 5 bases and J by 3 bases, with 16 bases between the two germline ends. The chain's CDR3 is CASSLSLDSYYGYTF. The CDR3 region has the DNA TGTGCCAGCAGCCTTTCCCTGGACAGCTACTATGGCTACACCTTC. The variable domain in full, completed from reference TRBV7-2 and TRBJ1-2, reads GAGVSQSPSNKVTEKGKDVELRCDPISGHTALYWYRQSLGQGLEFLIYFQGNSAPDKSGLPSDRFSAERTGGSVSTLTIQRTQQEDSAVYLCASSLSLDSYYGYTFGSGTRLTVV.

Comment on this clonotype: This sequence is one base from a far larger clone and is likely a read error. A read error is likely, as this CDR3 ends without the conserved phenylalanine or tryptophan. The V gene is TRBV12-3 or TRBV12-4, the J gene TRBJ2-5; no definite D call. This CDR3 spans 13 amino acids. V was shortened by 5 bases and J by 2 bases, with 9 bases between the two germline ends. The CDR3, as DNA: TGTGCCAGCAGTCGGACGGATCAAGAGACCCAGTACCTC. Translated, it gives CASSRTDQETQYL.

This rearrangement joins TRBV29-1 to TRBJ2-2, with D unclear. Germline CDR1 reads SQVTM; CDR2 reads ANQGSEA. Trimming removed 3 bases from V and 6 bases from J, with 11 bases in between. The CDR3 sequence is 13 residues long. CDR3 residues: CSVDSRESGELFF. In DNA form, the CDR3 reads TGCAGCGTTGACTCAAGGGAATCCGGGGAGCTGTTTTTT.

On this clonotype: A much larger clone lies one base from this, so it may be a read error. The rearrangement uses TRBV5-1 and TRBJ1-3; no definite D call. The germline CDR1 and CDR2 sequences are SGHRS and YFSETQ. This CDR3 region has 14 residues. CDR3 nucleotides: TGCGCCAGTAGTTCGACAAACTCTGGAGACACCATATATTTT. It encodes CASSSTNSGDTIYF.

This clonotype was seen repeatedly, ten times or more. The chain has TRBV29-1 and TRBJ1-1, with TRBD1 matching over 9 bases. Germline-derived CDR1 and CDR2 are SQVTM and ANQGSEA. The CDR3 length is 12 residues. V gave up 5 bases and J gave up 5 bases; unmatched junction bases: 3. The CDR3 is CSVTDRGTEAFF. Here the CDR3 DNA reads TGCAGCGTTACGGACAGGGGTACTGAAGCTTTCTTT.

J is TRBJ2-5 and V is TRBV5-1; TRBD1 is a possible D gene (5 bases). V lost 0 bases, J lost 5 bases, and 14 bases lay in between. The CDR3 runs 15 residues. Germline V CDR1 and CDR2: SGHRS, YFSETQ. The CDR3 protein is CASSLERVPGETQYF. The CDR3 DNA follows: TGCGCCAGCAGCTTGGAAAGGGTCCCAGGGGAGACCCAGTACTTC.

The chain uses TRBV12-3 or TRBV12-4 and TRBJ2-7, with 8 positions matching TRBD1. V lost 5 bases, J lost 5 bases, and 11 bases stayed unmatched. The CDR3 is 15 residues long. The CDR3 DNA sequence: TGTGCCAGCAGTCCCATTCACAGGGGGGTCAACGAGCAGTACTTC. Protein: CASSPIHRGVNEQYF.

A remark on this clonotype: One base away lies a much larger clone, so this may be a sequencing read error. Lacking the conserved final phenylalanine or tryptophan, this CDR3 likely reflects a read error. The rearrangement links TRBV11-2 to TRBJ2-7; D gene uncertain. Per germline, CDR1 SGHAT and CDR2 FQNNGV. The CDR3 totals 15 residues. The CDR3 DNA sequence: TGCGCCAGCAGCCAAGAGTCGTATAGCTCCTACGAGCAGTACCTC. It is translated as CASSQESYSSYEQYL.

V gene TRBV29-1 combines with J gene TRBJ2-1, with a tentative D call TRBD1 (5 bases). V gave up 2 bases and J gave up 12 bases, with 14 bases separating them. Germline CDR1 and CDR2: SQVTM and ANQGSEA. The CDR3 has 12 amino acids. CDR3 DNA sequence: TGCAGCGTTGAATATCCAGGGCGAGGGCAGTTCTTC. As protein: CSVEYPGRGQFF.

This clonotype is a singleton in its sample. The chain links TRBV9 to TRBJ1-1, with 7 positions matching TRBD1. The germline V gene has CDR1 SGDLS and CDR2 YYNGEE. Losses at the gene ends were 3 bases for V and 3 bases for J; bases not matched to a gene: 8. CDR3 length equals 15 residues. The CDR3 DNA reads TGTGCCAGCAGCGGGGGGGGCAGGGGGGACACTGAAGCTTTCTTT. Residues: CASSGGGRGDTEAFF.

This chain joins TRBV10-3 and TRBJ1-5; possibly TRBD1 for D (6 bases). The CDR3 extends over 13 amino acids. Trimming stripped 7 bases from V and 11 bases from J, with 18 bases between. CDR1 and CDR2 from the germline V gene are ENHRY and SYGVKD. Written as DNA, the CDR3 is TGTGCCATCACGAACAGGGTCTCGGTGGCCCAGCATTTT. This sequence encodes CAITNRVSVAQHF.

This clonotype was recorded many times. The chain couples TRBV9 to TRBJ2-2; D not certain. Germline V gene sequence: CDR1 SGDLS, CDR2 YYNGEE. V was clipped by 0 bases and J by 0 bases, with 6 bases between them. CDR3 length equals 15 residues. The CDR3 here is CASSVASANTGELFF. CDR3 nucleotides: TGTGCCAGCAGCGTAGCCAGCGCGAACACCGGGGAGCTGTTTTTT.

There are many counts of this clonotype. Germline and junction disagree at one end, which may indicate a read error. This chain links TRBV12-3 or TRBV12-4 with TRBJ2-7; 9 nucleotides agree with TRBD1. The CDR3 contains 13 residues. In DNA, the CDR3 is TGCGCCAGCAGCAGGGGGACAGGGAACGAGCAGTACTTC. Residues: CASSRGTGNEQYF.

This clonotype was recorded a few times. This chain connects TRBV5-1 to TRBJ1-4; weak D call: TRBD1 (6 bases). Per the germline V gene, CDR1 is SGHRS and CDR2 is YFSETQ. This CDR3 spans 15 amino acids. V lost 5 bases and J 1 base, leaving 12 bases between the germline ends. In DNA form, the CDR3 reads TGCGCCAGCAGTTTAAGGGGGAGAACTAATGAAAAACTGTTTTTT. Its protein is CASSLRGRTNEKLFF.

This clonotype occurred many times. V usage is TRBV2 and J usage is TRBJ2-5; 9 positions agree with TRBD1. CDR1 and CDR2 (germline): SNHLY, FYNNEI. This CDR3 comprises 18 residues. With 1 base clipped from V and 0 bases from J, the junction kept 9 bases outside the gene matches. The CDR3 region has the DNA TGTGCCAGCAGTGAAGGGCCCCGGACAGGGGTATACCAAGAGACCCAGTACTTC. As protein: CASSEGPRTGVYQETQYF.

This clonotype has only a few counts. The chain combines TRBV12-3 or TRBV12-4 with TRBJ1-4, with a tentative D call TRBD1 (5 bases). V was shortened by 5 bases and J by 4 bases, with 14 bases between the two germline ends. The CDR3 contains 15 residues. The CDR3 loop reads CASSPQTGRNEKLFF. CDR3 nucleotide sequence: TGTGCCAGCAGTCCCCAGACGGGGCGTAATGAAAAACTGTTTTTT.

For this clonotype: At one boundary the junction diverges from the germline segment, which might be a read error. Here the CDR3 reads CASSATTGATEASF. The CDR3 DNA follows: TGTGCCAGCAGTGCAACGACAGGGGCCACTGAAGCTTCCTTT. The rearrangement uses TRBV6-1 and TRBJ1-1, with TRBD1 identical over 8 bases. Looked up from germline, CDR1 is MNHNS and CDR2 is SASEGT. The CDR3 spans 14 residues.

The rearrangement joins TRBV20-1 to TRBJ1-5; TRBD1 matches at 9 bases. Trimming at V came to 4 bases and at J to 11 bases, leaving 12 bases not matched to a gene. The germline V gene encodes CDR1 DFQATT and CDR2 SNEGSKA (reference sequence). The CDR3 has 14 amino acids. As DNA, the CDR3 is TGCAGTGCTACCGGACAGGGGTCCTGGGAGACCCAGCATTTT. It is translated as CSATGQGSWETQHF.

This clonotype came up a few times. One end of the junction varies from germline; a read error may be responsible. The chain combines TRBV4-1 with TRBJ2-5; 10 bases fit TRBD1. The germline V gene encodes CDR1 MGHRA and CDR2 YSYEKL. The CDR3 extends over 17 amino acids. The CDR3 nucleotides are TGTGCCAGCAGCCCCAAGACAGGGGGCCTATCCCAAGAGACCCAGTACTTC. This encodes CASSPKTGGLSQETQYF.